This T cell receptor (beta chain) was documented in a study of T cells after yellow fever vaccination. Across the whole study: SMART-Seq v4 Ultra Low Input prepared the low-cell-number fractions. Whole-study findings and limits: Clonotypes found in both CD4 and CD8 compartments made up a small share.

There are many counts of this clonotype. Its antigen is not known. Per the germline V gene, CDR1 is SGHRS and CDR2 is YFSETQ. The CDR3 consists of 12 residues. With 0 bases removed from V and 7 bases from J, the gap between germline ends came to 8 bases. TCRdb reprocessed the 5' RACE reads via MiXCR and lists one record per CDR3 protein. The table lists more than 110,000 distinct CDR3 sequences, around 6.3% of them singletons, with under 0.7% in the top ten. V gene TRBV5-1 combines with J gene TRBJ2-7; D gene uncertain. This TCR was recovered from a man younger than 45 who received the YFV17D yellow fever vaccine. The specimen comprised CD4+ T cells sorted from PBMCs, sampled 10 days after the yellow fever booster vaccination. For the CDR3, the DNA is TGCGCCAGCAGCTTGGAAGGACGGGAGCAGTACTTC. Its protein is CASSLEGREQYF.